This entry lists 14 T cell receptor beta chains sequenced from one sample in a study of blood T cell repertoires in COVID-19. Libraries were prepared by immunoSEQ multiplex PCR; TCRdb keeps only in-frame clonotypes and omits some of them. Seen here are about 87,000 clones, around 90% observed once, and the top ten hold about 5.1%. Sequences were obtained from peripheral blood. These receptors were taken from a middle-aged man with acute or convalescent COVID-19.

This clone was picked up one time. The chain couples TRBV30 to TRBJ1-5; D remains unclear. This CDR3 has 14 amino acids. The germline V gene has CDR1 GTSNPN and CDR2 SVGIG (reference sequence). Trimming took off 0 bases at V and 6 bases at J, with 12 bases between the two ends. The CDR3 sequence is CAWSVQGGIQPQHF. The CDR3 nucleotides are TGTGCCTGGAGTGTACAAGGCGGGATTCAGCCCCAGCATTTT.

V usage is TRBV29-1 and J usage is TRBJ2-3, with D unclear. V dropped 2 bases and J dropped 4 bases, with 7 bases sitting between them. The CDR3 extends over 12 amino acids. Germline CDR1 is SQVTM and CDR2 is ANQGSEA. Written as DNA, the CDR3 is TGCAGCGTTGAACTATCCCCAGATACGCAGTATTTT. Translated: CSVELSPDTQYF.

On this clone itself: The junction shows a germline mismatch at one end, possibly a read error. This CDR3 reads CSASSGTGGMKTEAFF. In DNA form, the CDR3 reads TGCAGTGCTAGTTCCGGGACAGGGGGAATGAAGACTGAAGCTTTCTTT. This sequence joins TRBV20-1 and TRBJ1-1; 11 nucleotides agree with TRBD1. The CDR3 covers 16 residues. The V gene's germline CDR1 is DFQATT and CDR2 SNEGSKA (reference sequence).

This sequence joins TRBV7-2 and TRBJ2-5; tentatively, D is TRBD2 (7 bases). The V end lost 0 bases, the J end lost 0 bases, and 11 bases lay between the germline ends. Germline V gene lookup returns CDR1 SGHTA and CDR2 FQGNSA. The CDR3 totals 16 residues. CDR3 DNA: TGTGCCAGCAGCTTAGCTGGGGGGGCCAACCAAGAGACCCAGTACTTC. Translated: CASSLAGGANQETQYF.

This chain uses TRBV6-1 with TRBJ1-2; D is unresolved. Trimming pared 2 bases from V and 8 bases from J, leaving 12 bases between. CDR3 size: 13 residues. The V gene's germline CDR1 is MNHNS and CDR2 SASEGT. CDR3 amino acids: CASSERPTGGYTF. CDR3 bases: TGTGCCAGCAGTGAAAGGCCCACGGGAGGCTACACCTTC.

For the CDR3, the DNA is TGTGCCAGCAGCTCCCGGACGACCAGGGAGGGGGAGCAGTACTTC. Its protein is CASSSRTTREGEQYF. The chain joins TRBV7-9 to TRBJ2-7; 7 bases are a match to TRBD2. The CDR3 totals 15 residues. The V and J ends lost 4 bases and 7 bases, in that order; junction bases with no gene match: 13. Germline V gives CDR1 SEHNR, CDR2 FQNEAQ (reference sequence).

The V and J genes are TRBV4-1 and TRBJ2-3; D is uncertain. The CDR3 extends over 18 amino acids. Trimming took 4 bases from V and 1 from J, leaving 21 bases between them. From germline, CDR1 is MGHRA and CDR2 YSYEKL. The CDR3 sequence is CASSPKTRIPLGTDTQYF. CDR3 DNA: TGCGCCAGCAGCCCCAAAACTCGTATCCCTCTAGGCACAGATACGCAGTATTTT.

This sequence joins TRBV15 and TRBJ2-7; possible D gene TRBD1, 7 bases. V lost 2 bases and J lost 4, with 12 bases in between. CDR1 and CDR2 from the germline V gene are LNHNV and YYDKDF (reference sequence). This CDR3 comprises 14 residues. This chain's CDR3 is CATSRPRGTYEQYF. CDR3 coding DNA: TGTGCCACCAGCAGACCCAGGGGGACTTACGAGCAGTACTTC.

V and J are TRBV9 and TRBJ1-4; unclear D gene. V lost 1 base and J 8 bases, leaving 12 bases between the germline ends. Germline assignment: CDR1 SGDLS and CDR2 YYNGEE. The CDR3 runs 14 residues. CDR3 DNA sequence: TGTGCCAGCAGCGTAACGGGGTATGGAGAAAAACTGTTTTTT. It translates to CASSVTGYGEKLFF.

The rearrangement uses TRBV5-6 and TRBJ1-5; the D gene is possibly TRBD1 (5 bases). The length of the CDR3 is 15 residues. The germline gives CDR1 SGHDT, CDR2 YYEEEE. V was pared by 0 bases and J by 6 bases, with 13 bases between. The CDR3 sequence is CASSLAGGLGQPQHF. The CDR3 DNA is TGTGCCAGCAGCTTGGCGGGGGGGTTGGGTCAGCCCCAGCATTTT.

This chain's CDR3 is CASSEGQGYAEAFF. The DNA for the CDR3 is TGTGCCAGCTCAGAGGGACAGGGTTACGCTGAAGCTTTCTTT. The rearrangement joins TRBV18 to TRBJ1-1, with TRBD1 identical over 9 bases. There are 14 residues in the CDR3. Germline trimming cut 5 bases from V and 6 bases from J; bases unmatched to any gene: 7. From germline, CDR1 is KGHSH and CDR2 LQKENI.

The chain carries TRBV27 and TRBJ2-7; a weak D match, TRBD1 (5 bases). The CDR3 consists of 14 residues. The V gene lost 2 bases and the J gene lost 2 bases, with 10 bases spanning the gap. Germline loops: CDR1 MNHEY, CDR2 SMNVEV (reference sequence). The CDR3: CASSLRQFPYEQYF. The CDR3 nucleotides are TGTGCCAGCAGTTTAAGACAGTTTCCCTACGAGCAGTACTTC.

Written as DNA, the CDR3 is TGTGCCAGTAGATGGACAGGGCGCACTGAAGCTTTCTTT. The encoded protein is CASRWTGRTEAFF. The chain links TRBV19 to TRBJ1-1; 8 nucleotides agree with TRBD1. CDR3 length: 13 amino acids. Germline CDR1 LNHDA, CDR2 SQIVND (reference sequence). V lost 6 bases, J lost 4 bases, and 4 bases stayed unmatched.

The chain carries TRBV6-6 and TRBJ1-2, with TRBD1 matching over 8 bases. The CDR3 extends over 15 amino acids. From germline, CDR1 is MNHNY and CDR2 SVGAGI (reference sequence). Trimming at V came to 5 bases and at J to 4 bases, leaving 9 bases not matched to a gene. Written as DNA, the CDR3 is TGTGCCAGCAGTACGAACAGGGGGTCCCTCTATGGCTACACCTTC. Residues: CASSTNRGSLYGYTF.